This TCR beta chain is from a study of T cells in narcolepsy (dated by TCRdb to the late 2010s). Background for the entire study: Healthy control donors were enrolled in the study alongside patients who had narcolepsy type 1 or type 2 (NT1, NT2). The study used TCR Vbeta sequencing to track clonotypes in blood and CSF while looking for autoreactive T cells in narcolepsy patients that target self-antigens of hypocretin neurons (hypocretin, TRIB2). Paper-wide results and their limitations: In plots comparing CSF and blood CD4+ T cell clonotypes from the same patient, HCRT-specific and TRIB2-specific autoreactive clonotypes were highlighted. Numbers of sequenced blood memory CD4+ clonotypes were comparable, averaging roughly 37,000 in patients and approximately 30,000 in controls. No sequences matching autoreactive T cell clones were present in some of the blood memory CD4+ repertoires from patients and controls. According to the report, autoreactive clonotypes were detected serially in the blood of the same patients and of different patients, but not in healthy controls.

This clone was seen a single time. The antigen this receptor binds is unknown. Within one base of it there is no much larger clone, and no base qualities were kept. Memory CD4+ T cells were sorted ex vivo from peripheral blood of narcolepsy patients and healthy controls for TCR Vbeta sequencing. The library relied on the immunoSEQ multiplex PCR assay. The table was pulled from immuneACCESS by TCRdb, which kept in-frame rearrangements only. Such tables lose some clones; where checked, under half of the loss comes from unresolved V genes, and the rest has no known cause. The sample has tens of thousands of clones on record, approximately 80% of them singletons. Of the sample, about 0.94% falls within the top ten clones. V has 7 bases trimmed and J has 8 bases trimmed; junction bases matching no gene number 9. The CDR3 has 13 amino acids, counting the end cysteine and phenylalanine. Solely the CDR3 DNA is kept, with 39 bases framed from the first base. CDR1 and CDR2, looked up from the germline V gene (reference sequence), are MNHEY and SMNVEV.

Sequencing used CD45RA- memory CD4+ T cells from PBMCs. What the cell subset or site label conveys for this sample: memory T cells sorted ex vivo from peripheral blood. The receptor chain draws on TRBV27 and TRBJ1-1, and 8 bases in between align with TRBD1. The origin of this receptor is a human donor with narcolepsy. The DNA is as follows: TGTGCCAGCAAACGAGGGGGACAGGCGGAAGCTTTCTTT. This encodes CASKRGGQAEAFF.